Listed here are 22 T cell receptor beta chains from one sample, sequenced in a study of T cell repertoires in ileal Crohn's disease. Here immunoSEQ multiplex PCR was the method, and the copy in TCRdb shows in-frame clones only, minus some. The sample lists about 12,000 clones, around two thirds occurring once. Stated time point: neoterminal ileum biopsy at postoperative endoscopy, about 6 months after surgery. Sequencing was carried out using ileal tissue. These receptor sequences come from an adult with Crohn's disease.

The rearrangement joins TRBV29-1 to TRBJ1-2; no reliable D call. This CDR3 has 16 residues. CDR1 and CDR2 from the germline V gene are SQVTM and ANQGSEA. Trimming left V 5 bases short and J 8 bases short, with 27 bases between. CDR3 amino acids: CSVSVRREWERSGYTF. Here the CDR3 DNA reads TGCAGCGTTTCGGTCCGAAGGGAGTGGGAGCGGTCAGGCTACACCTTC.

The J gene is TRBJ1-1, the V gene TRBV19, with 9 bases matching TRBD1. Germline CDR1 LNHDA, CDR2 SQIVND (reference sequence). This CDR3 is built from 14 residues. J gave up 0 bases and V 6 bases, and 2 bases lay outside the gene matches. CDR3 bases: TGTGCCAGTAGGGGGACAGGGTTGAACACTGAAGCTTTCTTT. Protein: CASRGTGLNTEAFF.

The chain recombines TRBV6-1 with TRBJ2-3; a weak D match, TRBD2 (5 bases). Germline values: CDR1 MNHNS, CDR2 SASEGT. V dropped 3 bases and J dropped 6 bases, with 10 bases sitting between them. This CDR3 has 13 residues. In DNA, the CDR3 is TGTGCCAGCAGTGATAAGTTAGCGGATACGCAGTATTTT. Its translation: CASSDKLADTQYF.

In its sample, this clone was seen once. The chain combines TRBV25-1 with TRBJ2-1, with D unresolved. This CDR3 spans 13 amino acids. V gave up 0 bases and J gave up 12 bases, with 12 bases separating them. Germline-derived CDR1 and CDR2 are MGHDK and SYGVNS. The CDR3 coding sequence is TGTGCCAGCAGTGAATATTCCAGTCCGTGGCAGTTCTTC. It codes for CASSEYSSPWQFF. Based on the CDR3 plus reference TRBV25-1 and TRBJ2-1, the full variable domain is EADIYQTPRYLVIGTGKKITLECSQTMGHDKMYWYQQDPGMELHLIHYSYGVNSTEKGDLSSESTVSRIRTEHFPLTLESARPSHTSQYLCASSEYSSPWQFFGPGTRLTVL.

V is TRBV7-3 and J is TRBJ1-2; 7 bases are a match to TRBD1. The CDR3 runs to 13 residues. Looked up from germline, CDR1 is SGHTA and CDR2 is FQGTGA. The V segment lost 5 bases and the J segment 4 bases; nucleotides outside the gene matches: 4. The CDR3 reads CASSKDRVYGYTF. The CDR3, as DNA: TGTGCCAGCAGCAAAGACAGGGTCTATGGCTACACCTTC. The whole variable domain, remainder taken from reference TRBV7-3 and TRBJ1-2, is GAGVSQTPSNKVTEKGKYVELRCDPISGHTALYWYRQSLGQGPEFLIYFQGTGAADDSGLPNDRFFAVRPEGSVSTLKIQRTERGDSAVYLCASSKDRVYGYTFGSGTRLTVV.

Relative to its sample, this clone is medium-sized. The chain couples TRBV11-3 to TRBJ1-1, with D unclear. There are 14 residues in the CDR3. Germline CDR1 and CDR2: SGHNT and YENEEA. V shed 4 bases and J shed 4 bases, with 13 bases lying between them. In DNA form, the CDR3 reads TGTGCCAGCAGCTCCCCCCGAGACCCCACTGAAGCTTTCTTT. Amino acids: CASSSPRDPTEAFF.

The rearrangement uses TRBV9 and TRBJ2-2, with 9 bases fitting TRBD2. The trim removed 3 bases at V and 0 bases at J, leaving 3 bases unmatched. The CDR3 has 16 amino acids. Looked up from germline, CDR1 is SGDLS and CDR2 is YYNGEE. The CDR3 protein is CASSARGGANTGELFF. The DNA of the CDR3 is TGTGCCAGCAGCGCGCGGGGGGGCGCGAACACCGGGGAGCTGTTTTTT. Together with reference TRBV9 and TRBJ2-2, the CDR3 gives the full variable domain: DSGVTQTPKHLITATGQRVTLRCSPRSGDLSVYWYQQSLDQGLQFLIQYYNGEERAKGNILERFSAQQFPDLHSELNLSSLELGDSALYFCASSARGGANTGELFFGEGSRLTVL.

V and J are TRBV27 and TRBJ1-1; TRBD1 is a possible D gene (6 bases). The V gene's germline CDR1 is MNHEY and CDR2 SMNVEV (reference sequence). The CDR3 spans 14 residues. Trimming removed 2 bases from V and 1 base from J, with 8 bases in between. As DNA, the CDR3 is TGTGCCAGCAGTTTAGAAGGGGGGAACACTGAAGCTTTCTTT. It is translated as CASSLEGGNTEAFF.

The V and J genes are TRBV7-3 and TRBJ2-3, with D hard to call. The CDR3 runs 13 residues. The germline gives CDR1 SGHTA, CDR2 FQGTGA. Trimming cost V 5 bases and J 2 bases, with 8 bases left between them. For the CDR3, the DNA is TGTGCCAGCAGCCCCAGCCCCACAGATACGCAGTATTTT. Its translation: CASSPSPTDTQYF.

This clone has more than one count but fewer than ten. This chain uses TRBV9 with TRBJ2-7; D is undetermined. CDR1 is SGDLS and CDR2 is YYNGEE in the germline V gene. This CDR3 contains 14 residues. Trimming shortened V by 0 bases and J by 5 bases, and 12 bases separated the two germline ends. The CDR3 loop is CASSVDSYSHEQYF. In DNA, the CDR3 is TGTGCCAGCAGCGTAGATTCCTACAGCCACGAGCAGTACTTC.

The genes are TRBV7-8 and TRBJ2-4; 15 bases line up with TRBD2. The CDR3 is 19 residues long. The junction had 8 bases not matched to a gene; V was cut back by 4 bases and J by 1 base. Germline V gene data show CDR1 as SGHVS and CDR2 as FQNEAQ. CDR3 in amino acids: CASSSKGLAGGGAKNIQYF. CDR3 DNA sequence: TGTGCCAGCAGCTCTAAGGGACTAGCGGGGGGCGGGGCCAAAAACATTCAGTACTTC.

The chain joins TRBV6-5 to TRBJ1-1; perhaps TRBD1 as D (5 bases). The CDR3 runs 13 residues. From germline, CDR1 is MNHEY and CDR2 SVGAGI. The V end was cut by 5 bases, the J end by 1 base, with 8 bases between. This chain's CDR3 is CASSGRENTEAFF. The CDR3 DNA follows: TGTGCCAGCAGTGGCAGGGAGAACACTGAAGCTTTCTTT.

This clone counts as medium-sized (0.01 to 0.1%). The V call is TRBV7-2, the J call TRBJ2-5; 7 bases are shared with TRBD2. Germline assignment: CDR1 SGHTA and CDR2 FQGNSA. The CDR3 consists of 14 residues. The trim removed 2 bases at V and 5 bases at J, leaving 5 bases unmatched. The CDR3 DNA reads as TGTGCCAGCAGCTTAAGCGGGGTGGGGGAGACCCAGTACTTC. Protein sequence: CASSLSGVGETQYF.

The V and J genes are TRBV6-5 and TRBJ2-1, with 10 bases aligning to TRBD2. The CDR3 runs to 16 residues. J lost 7 bases, V lost 2 bases, and 8 bases had no gene match. In germline, CDR1 is MNHEY, CDR2 SVGAGI. CDR3 sequence reads: CASSYRASGGINEQFF. The CDR3 DNA reads TGTGCCAGCAGTTACAGGGCTAGCGGGGGTATAAATGAGCAGTTCTTC.

The chain recombines TRBV7-2 with TRBJ1-1; D is unresolved. Per germline, CDR1 SGHTA and CDR2 FQGNSA. Trimming left V 4 bases short and J 2 bases short, with 8 bases between. This CDR3 region has 13 residues. CDR3 region: CASSWYLNTEAFF. As DNA, the CDR3 is TGTGCCAGCAGCTGGTACTTAAACACTGAAGCTTTCTTT.

The chain carries TRBV2 and TRBJ2-1; TRBD2 agrees at 12 bases. Germline lookup yields CDR1 SNHLY and CDR2 FYNNEI. The CDR3 length is 13 residues. V lost 6 bases and J lost 9; bases outside the gene matches: 3. CDR3 sequence (DNA): TGTGCCAGCAGCGCGGGACTAGCGGGTGAGCAGTTCTTC. Amino acids: CASSAGLAGEQFF.

This chain connects TRBV13 to TRBJ1-1; D may be TRBD1 (6 bases). In germline, CDR1 is PRHDT, CDR2 FYEKMQ (reference sequence). V was clipped by 0 bases and J by 5 bases, with 7 bases between them. The CDR3 totals 13 residues. The CDR3 is CASSLGQGTEAFF. The CDR3 region has the DNA TGTGCCAGCAGCTTAGGACAGGGTACTGAAGCTTTCTTT.

J is TRBJ2-7 and V is TRBV21-1; TRBD1 reflects the table's D call only, with no check against the DNA. TRBV21-1 counts as a pseudogene. The CDR3 loop spans 15 amino acids. The CDR3 nucleotides read TGTGCCAGCAGCAAAGGGACAGTCTTACCCTACGAGCAGTACTTC. Residues: CASSKGTVLPYEQYF.

In its sample, this clone was seen a few times. The rearrangement uses TRBV6-8 and TRBJ1-4, with a possible D match to TRBD1 (6 bases). V was shortened by 9 bases and J by 10 bases, with 12 bases between the two germline ends. The CDR3 has 11 amino acids. CDR1 and CDR2 (germline): MNHGY, SAAAGT. The CDR3 coding sequence is TGTGCCAGGGGGGGGCAAGGAAAACTGTTTTTT. Its protein product is CARGGQGKLFF.

CDR3 DNA: TGTGCCAGCAGTGACCAGACGGACACTGAAGCTTTCTTT. As protein: CASSDQTDTEAFF. V and J are TRBV25-1 and TRBJ1-1; D remains ambiguous. The germline CDR1 and CDR2 sequences are MGHDK and SYGVNS. The V and J ends lost 3 bases and 3 bases respectively, with 8 bases between them. The CDR3 spans 13 residues.

The gene calls are TRBV11-3 and TRBJ1-1; 9 bases agree with TRBD1. V shed 1 base and J 1 base; nucleotides not matched to a gene: 1. CDR1 is SGHNT, CDR2 YENEEA, per germline. This CDR3 has 15 amino acids. The CDR3 nucleotides read TGTGCCAGCAGCTTAGGGGACAGGGAGAACACTGAAGCTTTCTTT. This codes for CASSLGDRENTEAFF.

V is TRBV19 and J is TRBJ1-4; the D is unclear. Germline V gives CDR1 LNHDA, CDR2 SQIVND (reference sequence). The CDR3 consists of 13 residues. With 6 bases removed from V and 6 bases from J, the gap between germline ends came to 11 bases. The CDR3 nucleotides read TGTGCCAGTAGAAGCAGGATAGATGAAAAACTGTTTTTT. Its protein is CASRSRIDEKLFF.